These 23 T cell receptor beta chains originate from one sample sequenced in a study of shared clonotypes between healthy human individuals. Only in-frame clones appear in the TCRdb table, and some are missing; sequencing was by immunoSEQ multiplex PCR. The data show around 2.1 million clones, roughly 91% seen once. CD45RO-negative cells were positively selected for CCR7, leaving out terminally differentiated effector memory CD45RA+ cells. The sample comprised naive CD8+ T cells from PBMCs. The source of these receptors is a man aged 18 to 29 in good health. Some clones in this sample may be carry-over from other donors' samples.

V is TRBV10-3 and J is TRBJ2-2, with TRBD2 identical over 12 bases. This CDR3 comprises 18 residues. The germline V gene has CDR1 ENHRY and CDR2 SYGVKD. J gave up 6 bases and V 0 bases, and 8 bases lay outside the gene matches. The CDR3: CAISESSSGRAIAGELFF. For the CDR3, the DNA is TGTGCCATCAGTGAGTCGTCTAGCGGGAGGGCCATAGCCGGGGAGCTGTTTTTT.

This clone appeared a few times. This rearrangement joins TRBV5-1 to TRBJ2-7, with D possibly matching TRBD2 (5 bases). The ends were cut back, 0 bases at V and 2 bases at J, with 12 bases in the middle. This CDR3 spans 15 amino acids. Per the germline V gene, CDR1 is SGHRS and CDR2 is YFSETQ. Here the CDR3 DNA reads TGCGCCAGCAGCTTGGGTCTCGAGGGTACCTACGAGCAGTACTTC. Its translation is CASSLGLEGTYEQYF.

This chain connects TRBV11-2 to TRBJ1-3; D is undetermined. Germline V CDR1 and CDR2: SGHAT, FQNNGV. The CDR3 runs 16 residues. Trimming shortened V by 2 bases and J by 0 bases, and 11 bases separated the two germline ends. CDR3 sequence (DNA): TGTGCCAGCAGCTTATACAGCCGGAGCTCTGGAAACACCATATATTTT. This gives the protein CASSLYSRSSGNTIYF.

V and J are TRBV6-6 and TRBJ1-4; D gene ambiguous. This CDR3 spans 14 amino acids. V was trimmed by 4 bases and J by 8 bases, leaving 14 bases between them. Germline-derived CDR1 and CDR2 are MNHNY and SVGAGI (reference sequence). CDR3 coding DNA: TGTGCCAGCAGTTTAACGGGCGCGTGGGAAAAACTGTTTTTT. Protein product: CASSLTGAWEKLFF.

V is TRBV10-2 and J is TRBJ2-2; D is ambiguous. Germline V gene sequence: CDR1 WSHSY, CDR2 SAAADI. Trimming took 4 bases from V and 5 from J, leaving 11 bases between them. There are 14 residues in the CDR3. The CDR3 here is CASSAVVDTGELFF. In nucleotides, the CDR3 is TGCGCCAGCAGTGCAGTTGTCGATACCGGGGAGCTGTTTTTT.

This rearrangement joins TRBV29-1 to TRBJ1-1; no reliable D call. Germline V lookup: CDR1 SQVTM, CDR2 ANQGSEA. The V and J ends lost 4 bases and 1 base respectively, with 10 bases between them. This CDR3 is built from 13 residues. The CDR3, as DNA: TGCAGCGTTGTTGGTGTACAGAACACTGAAGCTTTCTTT. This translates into CSVVGVQNTEAFF.

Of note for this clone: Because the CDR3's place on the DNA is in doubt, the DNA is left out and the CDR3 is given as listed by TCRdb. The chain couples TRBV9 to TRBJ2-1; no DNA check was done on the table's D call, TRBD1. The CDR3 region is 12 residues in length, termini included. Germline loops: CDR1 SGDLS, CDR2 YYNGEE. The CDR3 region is CASSVGTGSEFF.

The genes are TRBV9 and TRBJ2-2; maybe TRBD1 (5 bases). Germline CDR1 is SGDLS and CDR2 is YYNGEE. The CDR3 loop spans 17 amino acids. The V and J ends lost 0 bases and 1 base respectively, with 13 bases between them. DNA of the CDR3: TGTGCCAGCAGCGTAGCTCGAAGCACAGGGAACACCGGGGAGCTGTTTTTT. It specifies CASSVARSTGNTGELFF.

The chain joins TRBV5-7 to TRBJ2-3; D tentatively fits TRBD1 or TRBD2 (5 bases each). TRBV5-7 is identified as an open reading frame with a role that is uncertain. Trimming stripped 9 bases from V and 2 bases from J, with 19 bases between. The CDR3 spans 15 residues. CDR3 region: CATPPDYRTTDTQYF. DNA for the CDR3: TGTGCCACTCCACCTGACTACAGGACCACAGATACGCAGTATTTT.

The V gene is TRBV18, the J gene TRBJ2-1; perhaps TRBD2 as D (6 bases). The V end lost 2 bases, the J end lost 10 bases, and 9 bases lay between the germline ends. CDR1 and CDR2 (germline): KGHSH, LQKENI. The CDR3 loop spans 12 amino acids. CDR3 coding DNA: TGTGCCAGCTCACCAATGGGGGGAGAGCAGTTCTTC. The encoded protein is CASSPMGGEQFF.

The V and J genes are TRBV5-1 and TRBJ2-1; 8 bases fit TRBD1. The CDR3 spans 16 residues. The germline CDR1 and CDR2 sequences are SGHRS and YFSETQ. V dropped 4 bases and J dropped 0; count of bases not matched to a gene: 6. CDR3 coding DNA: TGCGCCAGCAGCCCAGGACAGGGACACTCCTACAATGAGCAGTTCTTC. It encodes CASSPGQGHSYNEQFF.

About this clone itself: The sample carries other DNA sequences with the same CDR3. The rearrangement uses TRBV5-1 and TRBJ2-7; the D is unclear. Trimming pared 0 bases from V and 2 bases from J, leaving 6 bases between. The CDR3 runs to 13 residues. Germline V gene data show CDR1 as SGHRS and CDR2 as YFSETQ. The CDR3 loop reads CASSLGGPYEQYF. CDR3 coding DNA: TGCGCCAGCAGCTTGGGCGGCCCCTACGAGCAGTACTTC.

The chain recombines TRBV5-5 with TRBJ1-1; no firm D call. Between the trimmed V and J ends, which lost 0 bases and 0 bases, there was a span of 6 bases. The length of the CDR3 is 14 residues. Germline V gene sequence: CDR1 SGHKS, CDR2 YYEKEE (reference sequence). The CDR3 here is CASSLDIMNTEAFF. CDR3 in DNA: TGTGCCAGCAGCTTGGACATAATGAACACTGAAGCTTTCTTT.

The CDR3 sequence is CASSWGQGNTGELFF. CDR3 bases: TGTGCCAGCAGCTGGGGACAGGGCAACACCGGGGAGCTGTTTTTT. The gene calls are TRBV7-9 and TRBJ2-2; 9 nucleotides match TRBD1. The CDR3 is made up of 15 amino acids. Germline-derived CDR1 and CDR2 are SEHNR and FQNEAQ (reference sequence). V trimming: 4 bases; J trimming: 2 bases; junction bases outside the gene matches: 2.

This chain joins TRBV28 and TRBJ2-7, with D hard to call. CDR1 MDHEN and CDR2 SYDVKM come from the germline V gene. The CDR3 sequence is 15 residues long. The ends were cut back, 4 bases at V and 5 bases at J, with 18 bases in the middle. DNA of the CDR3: TGTGCCAGCAGTTCACAGCGCCTTGGGGAACACGAGCAGTACTTC. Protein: CASSSQRLGEHEQYF.

CDR3 nucleotide sequence: TGTGCCAGCAGTCCCGGACAGGGTGGAGGCTACGAGCAGTACTTC. It specifies CASSPGQGGGYEQYF. V gene TRBV28 combines with J gene TRBJ2-7, with TRBD1 identical over 8 bases. The J segment lost 3 bases and the V segment lost 5 bases, leaving 9 bases of the junction unmatched. Germline V gene lookup returns CDR1 MDHEN and CDR2 SYDVKM. This CDR3 is 15 amino acids long.

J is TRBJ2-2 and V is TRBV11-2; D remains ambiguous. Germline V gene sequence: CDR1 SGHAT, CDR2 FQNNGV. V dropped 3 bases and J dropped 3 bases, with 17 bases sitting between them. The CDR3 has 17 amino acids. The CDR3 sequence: CASSFGKLRVYTGELFF. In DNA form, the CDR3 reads TGTGCCAGCAGCTTCGGTAAACTCCGGGTATACACCGGGGAGCTGTTTTTT.

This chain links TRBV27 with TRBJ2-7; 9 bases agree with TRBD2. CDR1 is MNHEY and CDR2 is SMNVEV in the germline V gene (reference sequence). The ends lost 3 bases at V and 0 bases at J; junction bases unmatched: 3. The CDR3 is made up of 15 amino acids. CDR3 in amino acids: CASSLSSGVSYEQYF. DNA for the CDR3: TGTGCCAGCAGTTTGTCTAGCGGGGTCTCCTACGAGCAGTACTTC.

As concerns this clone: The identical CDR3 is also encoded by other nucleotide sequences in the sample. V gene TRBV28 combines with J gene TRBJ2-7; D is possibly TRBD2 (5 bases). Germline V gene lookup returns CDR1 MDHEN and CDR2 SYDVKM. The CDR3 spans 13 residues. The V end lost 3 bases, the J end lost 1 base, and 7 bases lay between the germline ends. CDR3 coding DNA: TGTGCCAGCAGTTTTCGGGGTTCCTACGAGCAGTACTTC. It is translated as CASSFRGSYEQYF.

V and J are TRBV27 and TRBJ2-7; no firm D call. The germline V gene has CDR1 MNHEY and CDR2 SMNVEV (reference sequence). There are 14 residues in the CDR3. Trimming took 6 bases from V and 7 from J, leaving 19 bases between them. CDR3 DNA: TGTGCCAGCAGCACGGACGTGGGTTTGGTTGAGCAGTACTTC. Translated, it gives CASSTDVGLVEQYF.

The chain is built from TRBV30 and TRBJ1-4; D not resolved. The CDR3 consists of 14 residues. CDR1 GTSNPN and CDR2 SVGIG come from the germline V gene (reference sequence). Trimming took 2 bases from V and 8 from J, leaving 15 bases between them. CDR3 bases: TGTGCCTGGAGTCTTGGACTAGAGGAGGAAAAACTGTTTTTT. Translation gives CAWSLGLEEEKLFF.

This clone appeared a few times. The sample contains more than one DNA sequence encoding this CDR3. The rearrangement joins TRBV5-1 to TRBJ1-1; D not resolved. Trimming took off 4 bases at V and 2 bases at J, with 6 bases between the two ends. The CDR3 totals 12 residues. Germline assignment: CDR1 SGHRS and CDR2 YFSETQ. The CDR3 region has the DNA TGCGCCAGCAGCCCTGGAAACACTGAAGCTTTCTTT. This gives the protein CASSPGNTEAFF.

This chain's CDR3 is CASSVGRYPPYGYTF. The CDR3 region has the DNA TGTGCCAGCAGCGTAGGGAGATACCCACCCTATGGCTACACCTTC. The chain employs TRBV9 and TRBJ1-2; no firm D call. V lost 0 bases and J 4 bases, leaving 13 bases between the germline ends. From germline, CDR1 is SGDLS and CDR2 YYNGEE. This CDR3 has 15 amino acids.